The 27 T cell receptor beta chains given below trace back to one sample, sequenced in a study of T cell responses to AZD1222 COVID-19 vaccine. TCRdb's table, derived via immunoSEQ multiplex PCR, lists solely in-frame clones and lacks some. In the table there are tens of thousands of clones, just over 90% of which are singletons. This specimen consisted of peripheral blood, obtained on day 0 of AZD1222 vaccination. The receptors come from an adult in good health.

This clone has more than one count but fewer than ten. This chain uses TRBV3-1 (or the pseudogene TRBV3-2) with TRBJ2-5; D remains ambiguous. The V gene's germline CDR1 is LGHDT and CDR2 YNNKEL (reference sequence). V was trimmed by 7 bases and J by 5 bases, leaving 11 bases between them. The CDR3 runs 12 residues. CDR3 loop: CASTSGAETQYF. DNA for the CDR3: TGTGCCAGCACCTCAGGTGCGGAGACCCAGTACTTC.

This chain joins TRBV12-3 or TRBV12-4 and TRBJ2-1, with TRBD1 as a possible D gene (5 bases). The length of the CDR3 is 13 residues. With 5 bases removed from V and 6 bases from J, the gap between germline ends came to 11 bases. DNA of the CDR3: TGTGCCAGCAGTAACGGACACGCCAATGAGCAGTTCTTC. Its protein product is CASSNGHANEQFF.

In DNA form, the CDR3 reads TGTGCCAGCGGGGGATGGGGCGATAGTAATTCACCCCTCCACTTT. Its protein is CASGGWGDSNSPLHF. This rearrangement joins TRBV2 to TRBJ1-6; possible D gene TRBD1, 5 bases. The CDR3 loop spans 15 amino acids. Germline loops: CDR1 SNHLY, CDR2 FYNNEI. The ends were cut back, 8 bases at V and 6 bases at J, with 17 bases in the middle.

V is TRBV9 and J is TRBJ2-3; 10 nucleotides agree with TRBD2. V dropped 4 bases and J dropped 1; count of bases not matched to a gene: 3. Germline loops: CDR1 SGDLS, CDR2 YYNGEE. The CDR3 runs to 15 residues. The CDR3 DNA reads as TGTGCCAGCAGCTTCGGACTAGCGGGCACAGATACGCAGTATTTT. Translation gives CASSFGLAGTDTQYF.

This sequence joins TRBV2 and TRBJ1-2, with a possible D match to TRBD1 (6 bases). Trimming stripped 3 bases from V and 4 bases from J, with 21 bases between. The CDR3 is made up of 17 amino acids. CDR1 SNHLY and CDR2 FYNNEI come from the germline V gene. The CDR3 loop reads CASSERPPTGLVYGYTF. In nucleotides, the CDR3 is TGTGCCAGCAGTGAGCGCCCCCCGACAGGTTTGGTCTATGGCTACACCTTC.

The chain joins TRBV29-1 to TRBJ1-1, with D uncertain. Trimming stripped 3 bases from V and 1 base from J, with 3 bases between. The V gene's germline CDR1 is SQVTM and CDR2 ANQGSEA. The CDR3 consists of 11 residues. Here the CDR3 DNA reads TGCAGCGTTGACGGGAACACTGAAGCTTTCTTT. This gives the protein CSVDGNTEAFF.

This clone appeared once. The chain links TRBV11-2 to TRBJ2-2; D unclear. The CDR3 extends over 15 amino acids. Germline CDR1 SGHAT, CDR2 FQNNGV. V shed 0 bases and J shed 5 bases, with 10 bases lying between them. Written as DNA, the CDR3 is TGTGCCAGCAGCTTAGACGGGTGGGCGACCGGGGAGCTGTTTTTT. Translating it yields CASSLDGWATGELFF.

This clone was found once. The junction departs from germline at one end; a sequencing error may be responsible. The chain uses TRBV5-6 and TRBJ1-6; TRBD1 aligns across 7 bases. CDR1 and CDR2 (germline): SGHDT, YYEEEE. The CDR3 totals 15 residues. The CDR3 nucleotides are TGTGCCAGCAGCTTGGACAGGGGCGCCAATTTACCCCTCCACTTT. Protein sequence: CASSLDRGANLPLHF.

This rearrangement joins TRBV29-1 to TRBJ1-4, with D perhaps matching TRBD1 (5 bases). Germline CDR1 and CDR2: SQVTM and ANQGSEA. The CDR3 is made up of 13 amino acids. With 6 bases removed from V and 4 bases from J, the gap between germline ends came to 12 bases. CDR3 sequence reads: CSVARDGNEKLFF. In DNA form, the CDR3 reads TGCAGCGTCGCCCGGGACGGTAATGAAAAACTGTTTTTT.

CDR3 nucleotide sequence: TGTGCCAGCAGTTTAGACGCGGGAAACACCATATATTTT. This translates into CASSLDAGNTIYF. The rearrangement joins TRBV12-3 or TRBV12-4 to TRBJ1-3; D is unresolved. This CDR3 region has 13 residues. V shed 1 base and J shed 4 bases, with 5 bases lying between them.

The rearrangement uses TRBV27 and TRBJ1-5; TRBD1 agrees at 7 bases. The CDR3 runs 14 residues. The germline CDR1 and CDR2 sequences are MNHEY and SMNVEV (reference sequence). After removal of 7 bases from V and 3 bases from J, the junction contained 6 bases not matched to a gene. The CDR3 sequence is CASIYRGDNQPQHF. In nucleotides, the CDR3 is TGTGCCAGCATCTACAGGGGTGACAATCAGCCCCAGCATTTT.

This clone was observed once. The rearrangement links TRBV11-2 to TRBJ2-7; D unresolved. Per the germline V gene, CDR1 is SGHAT and CDR2 is FQNNGV. V was cut by 2 bases and J by 6 bases, with 8 bases left in between. The CDR3 runs 12 residues. In DNA, the CDR3 is TGTGCCAGCAGCTTAAACGGACCCGAGCAGTACTTC. This encodes CASSLNGPEQYF. The entire variable domain, with the rest obtained from reference TRBV11-2 and TRBJ2-7, is as follows: EAGVAQSPRYKIIEKRQSVAFWCNPISGHATLYWYQQILGQGPKLLIQFQNNGVVDDSQLPKDRFSAERLKGVDSTLKIQPAKLEDSAVYLCASSLNGPEQYFGPGTRLTVT.

CDR3 DNA sequence: TGTGCCAGCAGTTTAGTAGCCAGCTCCTACGAGCAGTACTTC. This sequence encodes CASSLVASSYEQYF. V usage is TRBV27 and J usage is TRBJ2-7; D unclear. Germline CDR1 is MNHEY and CDR2 is SMNVEV (reference sequence). CDR3 length: 14 residues. V lost 2 bases and J 0 bases, leaving 8 bases between the germline ends.

A single count supports this clone. The CDR3 region has the DNA TGTGCCAGTAGTATTTCCGGGGCCTACGAGCAGTACTTC. This sequence encodes CASSISGAYEQYF. This sequence joins TRBV19 and TRBJ2-7; weak D call: TRBD2 (5 bases). CDR3 length: 13 amino acids. Germline V CDR1 and CDR2: LNHDA, SQIVND (reference sequence). Trimming left V 3 bases short and J 2 bases short, with 8 bases between.

V usage is TRBV28 and J usage is TRBJ1-4, with D maybe TRBD1 (6 bases). V dropped 6 bases and J dropped 8 bases, with 13 bases sitting between them. The CDR3 sequence is 13 residues long. Germline V lookup: CDR1 MDHEN, CDR2 SYDVKM. The CDR3 sequence is CASRQWGGEKLFF. Here the CDR3 DNA reads TGTGCCAGCAGGCAATGGGGGGGCGAAAAACTGTTTTTT. The full variable domain, its missing parts supplied by reference TRBV28 and TRBJ1-4, is DVKVTQSSRYLVKRTGEKVFLECVQDMDHENMFWYRQDPGLGLRLIYFSYDVKMKEKGDIPEGYSVSREKKERFSLILESASTNQTSMYLCASRQWGGEKLFFGSGTQLSVL.

CDR3 region: CASSSGLAVLTTGELFF. CDR3 nucleotide sequence: TGTGCCAGCAGTTCGGGACTAGCGGTACTGACGACCGGGGAGCTGTTTTTT. The chain is built from TRBV27 and TRBJ2-2; the match to TRBD2 covers 11 bases. Germline loops: CDR1 MNHEY, CDR2 SMNVEV (reference sequence). The CDR3 has 17 amino acids. With 4 bases clipped from V and 5 bases from J, the junction kept 9 bases outside the gene matches.

The chain carries TRBV7-2 and TRBJ2-1, with D perhaps matching TRBD2 (5 bases). CDR1 and CDR2 (germline): SGHTA, FQGNSA. V lost 7 bases, J lost 3 bases, and 10 bases lay in between. This CDR3 is built from 13 residues. This CDR3 is CASTNRDYNEQFF. The CDR3 coding sequence is TGTGCCAGCACCAACCGGGACTACAATGAGCAGTTCTTC.

The rearrangement joins TRBV3-1 (or the pseudogene TRBV3-2) to TRBJ2-3; 11 bases are a match to TRBD2. With V trimmed by 4 bases and J by 5 bases, 8 bases remained unmatched. Germline V gene data show CDR1 as LGHDT and CDR2 as YNNKEL (reference sequence). There are 16 residues in the CDR3. The CDR3: CASSLRASGRQDTQYF. CDR3 DNA sequence: TGTGCCAGCAGCCTAAGGGCTAGCGGGAGGCAAGATACGCAGTATTTT.

The V call is TRBV19, the J call TRBJ2-5, with 13 bases identical to TRBD2. Germline V gene data show CDR1 as LNHDA and CDR2 as SQIVND (reference sequence). J gave up 7 bases and V 2 bases, and 16 bases lay outside the gene matches. The CDR3 spans 19 residues. CDR3 protein: CASSITAGALAGGRGTQYF. As DNA, the CDR3 is TGTGCCAGTAGTATAACGGCGGGGGCACTAGCGGGAGGGCGAGGGACCCAGTACTTC. The variable domain in full, completed from reference TRBV19 and TRBJ2-5, reads DGGITQSPKYLFRKEGQNVTLSCEQNLNHDAMYWYRQDPGQGLRLIYYSQIVNDFQKGDIAEGYSVSREKKESFPLTVTSAQKNPTAFYLCASSITAGALAGGRGTQYFGPGTRLLVL.

V and J are TRBV27 and TRBJ2-5; 7 bases line up with TRBD1. Germline loops: CDR1 MNHEY, CDR2 SMNVEV (reference sequence). CDR3 length equals 16 residues. The V and J ends lost 5 bases and 2 bases, in that order; junction bases with no gene match: 11. DNA of the CDR3: TGTGCCAGCAGTGCACTCGGGACAGTAAAACAAGAGACCCAGTACTTC. Amino acids: CASSALGTVKQETQYF.

The chain joins TRBV20-1 to TRBJ2-1; no clear D gene. V was trimmed by 3 bases and J by 0 bases, leaving 9 bases between them. This CDR3 is built from 14 residues. CDR1 is DFQATT and CDR2 is SNEGSKA in the germline V gene (reference sequence). CDR3: CSASGGNSYNEQFF. The CDR3 DNA is TGCAGTGCTAGTGGCGGAAACTCCTACAATGAGCAGTTCTTC.

V is TRBV6-5 and J is TRBJ2-7, with TRBD1 identical over 9 bases. The ends lost 6 bases at V and 4 bases at J; junction bases unmatched: 4. Germline assignment: CDR1 MNHEY and CDR2 SVGAGI. This CDR3 is 13 amino acids long. The CDR3 DNA sequence: TGTGCCAGCAGCCTCGGGACAGGGTACGAGCAGTACTTC. Residues: CASSLGTGYEQYF.

The gene calls are TRBV6-4 and TRBJ2-1; 13 bases line up with TRBD2. Germline V CDR1 and CDR2: MRHNA, SNTAGT. J was trimmed by 6 bases and V by 4 bases; bases with no gene match: 3. This CDR3 has 15 residues. CDR3 DNA sequence: TGTGCCAGCAGTGGGACTAGCGGGAGTGGCAATGAGCAGTTCTTC. Encoded protein: CASSGTSGSGNEQFF.

The chain uses TRBV4-2 and TRBJ2-4; 12 nucleotides match TRBD2. From germline, CDR1 is LGHNA and CDR2 YNFKEQ. This CDR3 comprises 18 residues. J gave up 0 bases and V 10 bases, and 13 bases lay outside the gene matches. The CDR3 here is CATPHRTSGALAKNIQYF. The CDR3 coding sequence is TGTGCCACCCCCCACCGGACTAGCGGGGCTCTAGCCAAAAACATTCAGTACTTC.

This chain joins TRBV6-6 and TRBJ1-2; 9 bases match TRBD1. The CDR3 has 14 amino acids. V lost 11 bases, J lost 4 bases, and 11 bases stayed unmatched. Per the germline V gene, CDR1 is MNHNY and CDR2 is SVGAGI (reference sequence). The CDR3 region is CAGAQGASGYGYTF. In DNA form, the CDR3 reads TGTGCCGGGGCACAGGGGGCGAGTGGCTATGGCTACACCTTC.

The CDR3 bases are TGTGCCAGCAGACCGGAGGGGCGCTCCTACAATGAGCAGTTCTTC. It translates to CASRPEGRSYNEQFF. V and J are TRBV5-8 and TRBJ2-1; TRBD2 is a possible D gene (6 bases). Trimming took off 5 bases at V and 0 bases at J, with 12 bases between the two ends. This CDR3 is built from 15 residues. Germline-derived CDR1 and CDR2 are SGHTS and YDEGEE.

This chain uses TRBV6-5 with TRBJ2-3; TRBD1 is a possible D gene (5 bases). V lost 0 bases, J lost 5 bases, and 9 bases lay in between. CDR1 MNHEY and CDR2 SVGAGI come from the germline V gene. The CDR3 has 14 amino acids. DNA of the CDR3: TGTGCCAGCAGTTACTCGGGGCAGGGAGATACGCAGTATTTT. This codes for CASSYSGQGDTQYF.